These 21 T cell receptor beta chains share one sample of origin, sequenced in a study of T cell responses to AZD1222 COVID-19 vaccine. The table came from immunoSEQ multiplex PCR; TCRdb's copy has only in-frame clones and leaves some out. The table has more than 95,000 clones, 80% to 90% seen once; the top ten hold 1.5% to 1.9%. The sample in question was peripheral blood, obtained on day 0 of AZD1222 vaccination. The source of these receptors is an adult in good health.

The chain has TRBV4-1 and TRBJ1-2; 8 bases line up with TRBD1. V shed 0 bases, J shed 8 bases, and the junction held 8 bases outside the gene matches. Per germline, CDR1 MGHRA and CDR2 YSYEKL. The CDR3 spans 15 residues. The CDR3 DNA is TGCGCCAGCAGCCAAGATCGCGGACAGGGTCGGGGCTACACCTTC. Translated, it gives CASSQDRGQGRGYTF.

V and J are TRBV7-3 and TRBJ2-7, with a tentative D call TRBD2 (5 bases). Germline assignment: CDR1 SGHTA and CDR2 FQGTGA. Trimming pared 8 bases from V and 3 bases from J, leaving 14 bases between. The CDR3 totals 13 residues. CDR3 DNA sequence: TGTGCCAGCTCTCCGGGGTTGGGCTACGAGCAGTACTTC. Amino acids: CASSPGLGYEQYF.

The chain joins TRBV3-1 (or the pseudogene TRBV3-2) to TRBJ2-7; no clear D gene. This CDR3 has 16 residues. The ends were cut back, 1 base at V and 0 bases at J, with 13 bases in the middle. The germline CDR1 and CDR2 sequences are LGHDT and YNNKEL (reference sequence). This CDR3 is CASSQVGWTFSYEQYF. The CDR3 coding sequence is TGTGCCAGCAGCCAAGTCGGGTGGACCTTCTCCTACGAGCAGTACTTC.

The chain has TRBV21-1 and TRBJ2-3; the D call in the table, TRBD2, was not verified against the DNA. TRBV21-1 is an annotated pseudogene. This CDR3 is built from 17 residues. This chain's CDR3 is CATSHPSGRASTDTQYF. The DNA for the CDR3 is TGTGCCACGTCCCATCCTAGCGGGAGGGCTAGCACAGATACGCAGTATTTT.

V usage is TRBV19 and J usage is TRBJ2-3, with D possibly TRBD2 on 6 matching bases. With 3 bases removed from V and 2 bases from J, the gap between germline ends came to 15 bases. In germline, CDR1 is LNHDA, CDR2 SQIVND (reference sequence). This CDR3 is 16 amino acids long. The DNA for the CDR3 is TGTGCCAGTAGTATCTCCTCTAGCGTATACACAGATACGCAGTATTTT. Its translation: CASSISSSVYTDTQYF. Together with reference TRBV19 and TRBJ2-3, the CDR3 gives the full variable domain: DGGITQSPKYLFRKEGQNVTLSCEQNLNHDAMYWYRQDPGQGLRLIYYSQIVNDFQKGDIAEGYSVSREKKESFPLTVTSAQKNPTAFYLCASSISSSVYTDTQYFGPGTRLTVL.

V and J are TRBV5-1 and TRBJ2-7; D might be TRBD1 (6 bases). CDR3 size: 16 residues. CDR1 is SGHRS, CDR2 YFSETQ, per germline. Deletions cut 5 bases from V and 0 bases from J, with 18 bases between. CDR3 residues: CASRYSHGTLSYEQYF. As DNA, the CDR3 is TGCGCCAGCAGGTACAGCCACGGGACACTCTCCTACGAGCAGTACTTC.

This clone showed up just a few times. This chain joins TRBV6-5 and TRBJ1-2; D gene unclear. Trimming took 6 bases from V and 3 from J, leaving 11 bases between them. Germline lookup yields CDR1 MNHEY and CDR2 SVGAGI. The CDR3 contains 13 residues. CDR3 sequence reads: CASSHHKDYGYTF. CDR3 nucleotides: TGTGCCAGCAGCCATCATAAAGACTATGGCTACACCTTC.

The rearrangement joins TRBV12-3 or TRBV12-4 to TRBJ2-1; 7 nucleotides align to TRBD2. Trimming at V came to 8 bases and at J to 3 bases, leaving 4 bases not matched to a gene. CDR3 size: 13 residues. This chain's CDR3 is CASLGGYYNEQFF. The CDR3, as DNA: TGTGCCAGCTTGGGGGGGTACTACAATGAGCAGTTCTTC.

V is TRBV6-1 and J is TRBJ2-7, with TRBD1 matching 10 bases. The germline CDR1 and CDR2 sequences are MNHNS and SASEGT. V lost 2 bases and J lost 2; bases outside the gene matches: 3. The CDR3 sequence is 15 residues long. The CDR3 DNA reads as TGTGCCAGCAGTGAAAAGGGGACAGGGGCCTACGAGCAGTACTTC. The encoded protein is CASSEKGTGAYEQYF.

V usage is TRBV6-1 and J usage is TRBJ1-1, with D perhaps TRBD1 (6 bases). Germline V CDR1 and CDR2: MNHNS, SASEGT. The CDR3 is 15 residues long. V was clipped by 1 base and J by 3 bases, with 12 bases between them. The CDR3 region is CASSEVWGADTEAFF. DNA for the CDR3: TGTGCCAGCAGTGAAGTCTGGGGGGCGGACACTGAAGCTTTCTTT.

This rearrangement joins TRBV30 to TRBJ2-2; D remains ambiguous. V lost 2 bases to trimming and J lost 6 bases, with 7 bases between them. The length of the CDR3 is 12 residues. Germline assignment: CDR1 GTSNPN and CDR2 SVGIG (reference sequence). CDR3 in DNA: TGTGCCTGGAGTCTAGTTCCCGGGGAGCTGTTTTTT. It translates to CAWSLVPGELFF.

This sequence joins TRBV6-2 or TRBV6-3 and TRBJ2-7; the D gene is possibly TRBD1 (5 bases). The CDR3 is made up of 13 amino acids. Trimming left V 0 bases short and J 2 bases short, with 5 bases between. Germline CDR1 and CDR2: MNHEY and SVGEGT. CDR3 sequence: CASSYSDTYEQYF. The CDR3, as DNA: TGTGCCAGCAGTTACTCGGACACCTACGAGCAGTACTTC.

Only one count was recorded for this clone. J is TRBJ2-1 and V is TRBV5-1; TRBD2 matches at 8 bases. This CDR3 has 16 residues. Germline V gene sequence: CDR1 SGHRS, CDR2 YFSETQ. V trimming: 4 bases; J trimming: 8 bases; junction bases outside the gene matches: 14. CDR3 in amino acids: CASSTTSAKTGHEQFF. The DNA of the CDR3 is TGCGCCAGCAGCACGACTAGCGCGAAAACGGGCCATGAGCAGTTCTTC.

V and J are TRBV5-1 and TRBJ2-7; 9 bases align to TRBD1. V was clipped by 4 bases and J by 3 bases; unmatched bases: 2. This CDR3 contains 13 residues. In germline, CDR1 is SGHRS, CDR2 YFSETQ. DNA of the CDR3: TGCGCCAGCAGCACGGGACAGGGCTACGAGCAGTACTTC. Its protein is CASSTGQGYEQYF.

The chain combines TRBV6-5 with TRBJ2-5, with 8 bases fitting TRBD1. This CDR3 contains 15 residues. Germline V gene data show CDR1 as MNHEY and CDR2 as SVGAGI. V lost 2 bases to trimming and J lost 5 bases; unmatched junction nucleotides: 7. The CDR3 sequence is CASSYESRQGETQYF. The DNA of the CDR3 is TGTGCCAGCAGTTACGAGTCTCGACAGGGGGAGACCCAGTACTTC.

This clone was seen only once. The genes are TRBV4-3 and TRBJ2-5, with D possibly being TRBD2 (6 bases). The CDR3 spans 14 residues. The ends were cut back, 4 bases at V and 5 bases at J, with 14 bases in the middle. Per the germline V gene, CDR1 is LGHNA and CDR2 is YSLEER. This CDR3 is CASSLEGLAETQYF. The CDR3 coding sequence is TGCGCCAGCAGCCTGGAAGGGCTAGCGGAGACCCAGTACTTC.

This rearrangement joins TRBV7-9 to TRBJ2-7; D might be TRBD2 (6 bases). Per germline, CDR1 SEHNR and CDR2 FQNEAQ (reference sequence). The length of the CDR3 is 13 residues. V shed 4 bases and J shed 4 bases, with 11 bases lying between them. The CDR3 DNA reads TGTGCCAGCAGCTCCCCCGCGGGGTACGAGCAGTACTTC. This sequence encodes CASSSPAGYEQYF.

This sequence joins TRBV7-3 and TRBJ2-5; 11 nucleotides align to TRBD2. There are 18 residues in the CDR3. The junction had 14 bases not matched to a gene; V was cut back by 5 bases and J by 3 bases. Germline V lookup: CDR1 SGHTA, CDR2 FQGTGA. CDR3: CASSLGLAGGQLEETQYF. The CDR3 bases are TGTGCCAGCAGCCTCGGATTAGCGGGAGGGCAGTTGGAAGAGACCCAGTACTTC.

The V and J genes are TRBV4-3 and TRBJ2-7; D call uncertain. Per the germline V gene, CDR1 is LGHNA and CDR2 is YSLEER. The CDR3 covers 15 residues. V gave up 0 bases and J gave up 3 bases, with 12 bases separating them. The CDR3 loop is CASSQEDRQFYEQYF. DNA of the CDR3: TGCGCCAGCAGCCAAGAAGATCGGCAGTTCTACGAGCAGTACTTC.

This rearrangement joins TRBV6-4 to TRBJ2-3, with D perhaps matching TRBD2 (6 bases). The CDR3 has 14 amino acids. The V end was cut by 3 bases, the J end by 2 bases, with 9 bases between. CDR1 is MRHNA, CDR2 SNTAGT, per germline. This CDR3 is CASSEVADTDTQYF. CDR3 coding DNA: TGTGCCAGCAGTGAGGTAGCGGACACAGATACGCAGTATTTT.

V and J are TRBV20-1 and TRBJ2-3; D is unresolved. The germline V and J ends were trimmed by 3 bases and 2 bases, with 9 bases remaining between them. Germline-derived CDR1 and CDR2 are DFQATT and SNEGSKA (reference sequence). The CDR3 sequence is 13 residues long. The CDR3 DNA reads TGCAGTGCTAGTTGGCTTAACACAGATACGCAGTATTTT. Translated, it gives CSASWLNTDTQYF.